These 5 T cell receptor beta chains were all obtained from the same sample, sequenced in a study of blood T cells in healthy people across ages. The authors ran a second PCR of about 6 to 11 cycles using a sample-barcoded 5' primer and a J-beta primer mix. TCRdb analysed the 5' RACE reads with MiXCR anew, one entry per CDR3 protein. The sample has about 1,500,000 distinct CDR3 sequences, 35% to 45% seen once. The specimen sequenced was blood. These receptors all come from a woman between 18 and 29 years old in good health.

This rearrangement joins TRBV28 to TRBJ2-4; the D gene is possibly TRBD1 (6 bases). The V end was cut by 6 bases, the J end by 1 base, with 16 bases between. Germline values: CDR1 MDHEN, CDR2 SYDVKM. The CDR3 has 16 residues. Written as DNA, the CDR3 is TGTGCCAGCAGCCCAGGGGTTGTAGTGGCCAAAAACATTCAGTACTTC. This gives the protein CASSPGVVVAKNIQYF.

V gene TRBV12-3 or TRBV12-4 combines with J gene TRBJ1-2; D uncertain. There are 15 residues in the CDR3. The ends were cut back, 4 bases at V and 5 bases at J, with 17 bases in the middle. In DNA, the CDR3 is TGTGCCAGCAGTTATGTAGGATCCTTCTATTATGGCTACACCTTC. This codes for CASSYVGSFYYGYTF.

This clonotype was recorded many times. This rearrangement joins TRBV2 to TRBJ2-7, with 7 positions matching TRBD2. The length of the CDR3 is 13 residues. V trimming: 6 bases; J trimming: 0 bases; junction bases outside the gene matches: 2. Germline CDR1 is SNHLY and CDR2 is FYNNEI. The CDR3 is CASSGTTSYEQYF. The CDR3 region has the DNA TGTGCCAGCAGCGGGACTACCTCCTACGAGCAGTACTTC.

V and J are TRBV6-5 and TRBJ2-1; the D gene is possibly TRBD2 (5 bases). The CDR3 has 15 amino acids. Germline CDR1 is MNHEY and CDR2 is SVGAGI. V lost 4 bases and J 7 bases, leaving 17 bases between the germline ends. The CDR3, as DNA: TGTGCCAGCAGTTGGCGGAGACCCGGGGTAAATGAGCAGTTCTTC. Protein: CASSWRRPGVNEQFF.

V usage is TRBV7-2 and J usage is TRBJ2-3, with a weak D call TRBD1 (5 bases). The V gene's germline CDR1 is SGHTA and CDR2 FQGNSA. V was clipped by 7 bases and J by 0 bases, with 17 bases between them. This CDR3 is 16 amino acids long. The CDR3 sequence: CASTQTVNPSTDTQYF. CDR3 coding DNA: TGTGCCAGCACCCAGACAGTTAATCCTAGCACAGATACGCAGTATTTT.